This TCR beta chain was documented in a study of cytomegalovirus exposure and HLA in healthy donors. V gave up 4 bases and J gave up 5 bases; unmatched junction bases: 3. CDR1 and CDR2 (germline): PRHDT, FYEKMQ (reference sequence). The length of the CDR3 is 13 residues. Primers: 60 Vbeta forward and 13 Jbeta reverse. Some clones are missing from TCRdb's copy, which holds only in-frame ones; the method was immunoSEQ multiplex PCR. Of some 120,000 clones in the sample, approximately 81% were seen once. This TCR derives from a man aged 25 to 45 in good health and CMV-seropositive. Sequencing input: PBMCs. This sequence joins TRBV13 and TRBJ2-7; 9 positions match TRBD1. The CDR3 nucleotides read TGTGCCAGCAGCTACGGACAGGGGAACGAGCAGTACTTC. Encoded protein: CASSYGQGNEQYF. The whole variable domain, filled in from reference TRBV13 and TRBJ2-7, reads AAGVIQSPRHLIKEKRETATLKCYPIPRHDTVYWYQQGPGQDPQFLISFYEKMQSDKGSIPDRFSAQQFSDYHSELNMSSLELGDSALYFCASSYGQGNEQYFGPGTRLTVT.